One sample yielded the 24 T cell receptor beta chains listed below, sequenced in a study of early T cells in non-severe SARS-CoV-2 infection. Each CDR3 protein is one row after TCRdb ran MiXCR on the 5' RACE reads. In the table there are tens of thousands of distinct CDR3 sequences, 14% to 15% of which are singletons. The sample consisted of whole blood. The source of these receptors is an adult who was a healthcare worker with PCR-confirmed SARS-CoV-2 infection or an uninfected control (not recorded which).

The DNA of the CDR3 is TGCGCCAGCAGTGAGGTACTACAGTTCTATGGCTACACCTTC. It yields the protein CASSEVLQFYGYTF. The chain uses TRBV10-2 and TRBJ1-2; no definite D call. With 2 bases removed from V and 4 bases from J, the gap between germline ends came to 11 bases. The CDR3 spans 14 residues. Germline loops: CDR1 WSHSY, CDR2 SAAADI.

The V and J genes are TRBV11-2 and TRBJ2-7, with 8 bases that match TRBD1. Germline-derived CDR1 and CDR2 are SGHAT and FQNNGV. The length of the CDR3 is 12 residues. V trimming: 4 bases; J trimming: 6 bases; junction bases outside the gene matches: 2. The DNA of the CDR3 is TGTGCCAGCAGCTCACAGGGGGGCGAGCAGTACTTC. Translation: CASSSQGGEQYF.

This clonotype was recorded a few times. The V call is TRBV20-1, the J call TRBJ2-7, with D perhaps TRBD1 or TRBD2 (5 bases each). Trimming removed 0 bases at V and 2 bases at J, with 17 bases between. The CDR3 extends over 16 amino acids. Germline V gene lookup returns CDR1 DFQATT and CDR2 SNEGSKA (reference sequence). The CDR3 here is CSARDGAGVRAYEQYF. The DNA of the CDR3 is TGCAGTGCTAGAGATGGGGCGGGCGTACGCGCCTACGAGCAGTACTTC.

The rearrangement links TRBV6-5 to TRBJ1-5; D may be TRBD1 (6 bases). The CDR3 length is 14 residues. Germline V gene sequence: CDR1 MNHEY, CDR2 SVGAGI. Trimming left V 5 bases short and J 6 bases short, with 14 bases between. CDR3 protein: CASSPRGRGQPQHF. CDR3 in DNA: TGTGCCAGCAGTCCCAGGGGACGGGGTCAGCCCCAGCATTTT.

This clonotype was recorded many times. V and J are TRBV6-2 or TRBV6-3 and TRBJ2-1; possible D gene TRBD2, 6 bases. Trimming cost V 1 base and J 6 bases, with 13 bases left between them. This CDR3 contains 15 residues. Germline V gene sequence: CDR1 MNHEY, CDR2 SVGEGT. This chain's CDR3 is CASSYWGEAVNEQFF. The CDR3 DNA reads TGTGCCAGCAGTTACTGGGGGGAGGCCGTCAATGAGCAGTTCTTC.

This clonotype was seen at least ten times. The V call is TRBV27, the J call TRBJ2-3; either TRBD1 or TRBD2 may supply D (5 bases each). The CDR3 runs to 15 residues. Looked up from germline, CDR1 is MNHEY and CDR2 is SMNVEV (reference sequence). V shed 4 bases and J shed 4 bases, with 15 bases lying between them. CDR3 sequence (DNA): TGTGCCAGCAGTTCCCCAGCGAGGGGTCCAGATACGCAGTATTTT. Protein product: CASSSPARGPDTQYF.

A few counts support this clonotype. The V call is TRBV18, the J call TRBJ1-3; maybe TRBD1 (5 bases). CDR3 length equals 15 residues. V lost 10 bases and J lost 2, with 18 bases in between. CDR1 is KGHSH and CDR2 is LQKENI in the germline V gene. The CDR3 DNA reads as TGTGCCACCACAGCGCAGGGAGCCCCTGGAAACACCATATATTTT. It codes for CATTAQGAPGNTIYF.

At least ten counts were recorded for this clonotype. This sequence joins TRBV7-3 and TRBJ2-3, with D perhaps matching TRBD1 (5 bases). Germline CDR1 reads SGHTA; CDR2 reads FQGTGA. V lost 2 bases and J lost 2, with 5 bases in between. The CDR3 runs 13 residues. CDR3 protein: CASSLGATDTQYF. The CDR3 region has the DNA TGTGCCAGCAGCTTAGGGGCCACAGATACGCAGTATTTT.

This clonotype came up many times. The CDR3 coding sequence is TGCAGCGTCCGCCTCTTCGGACAGCGCACAGATACGCAGTATTTT. Protein sequence: CSVRLFGQRTDTQYF. This chain joins TRBV29-1 and TRBJ2-3; D may be TRBD1 (6 bases). The germline V gene has CDR1 SQVTM and CDR2 ANQGSEA. Trimming shortened V by 6 bases and J by 1 base, and 17 bases separated the two germline ends. This CDR3 is built from 15 residues.

This clonotype showed up just a few times. The rearrangement uses TRBV18 and TRBJ2-7; no definite D call. CDR3 length: 11 residues. CDR1 is KGHSH, CDR2 LQKENI, per germline. Trimming left V 3 bases short and J 5 bases short, with 5 bases between. The CDR3 nucleotides read TGTGCCAGCTCACCGGCGGACGAGCAGTACTTC. This codes for CASSPADEQYF. Looking up the rest from reference TRBV18 and TRBJ2-7 gives the full variable domain: NAGVMQNPRHLVRRRGQEARLRCSPMKGHSHVYWYRQLPEEGLKFMVYLQKENIIDESGMPKERFSAEFPKEGPSILRIQQVVRGDSAAYFCASSPADEQYFGPGTRLTVT.

This clonotype appeared a few times. The chain has TRBV7-9 and TRBJ2-7; no definite D call. Per the germline V gene, CDR1 is SEHNR and CDR2 is FQNEAQ (reference sequence). V lost 5 bases and J 11 bases, leaving 13 bases between the germline ends. This CDR3 contains 11 residues. In DNA form, the CDR3 reads TGTGCCAGCAGCCAAGACATCAGGAAGTACTTC. It is translated as CASSQDIRKYF.

The table lists this clonotype with a few counts. The chain is built from TRBV6-1 and TRBJ2-3; possible D gene TRBD2, 6 bases. The CDR3 contains 13 residues. CDR1 is MNHNS, CDR2 SASEGT, per germline. Trimming stripped 6 bases from V and 7 bases from J, with 14 bases between. The CDR3 sequence is CASSPGTSYTQYF. CDR3 sequence (DNA): TGTGCCAGCAGCCCTGGGACTTCCTATACGCAGTATTTT.

The chain recombines TRBV20-1 with TRBJ1-1; TRBD1 agrees at 10 bases. Losses at the gene ends were 1 base for V and 4 bases for J; bases not matched to a gene: 3. The CDR3 is made up of 14 amino acids. CDR1 is DFQATT and CDR2 is SNEGSKA in the germline V gene (reference sequence). The CDR3 bases are TGCAGTGCTAGAGGGACAGGGGGGGTCACTGAAGCTTTCTTT. Encoded protein: CSARGTGGVTEAFF.

This clonotype was counted between two and nine times. The chain links TRBV25-1 to TRBJ2-6; D may be TRBD2 (5 bases). V was pared by 7 bases and J by 0 bases, with 10 bases between. Germline lookup yields CDR1 MGHDK and CDR2 SYGVNS. The CDR3 contains 15 residues. CDR3 coding DNA: TGTGCCAGCATCGGGATTCGCTCTGGGGCCAACGTCCTGACTTTC. This translates into CASIGIRSGANVLTF.

In this sample, this clonotype turned up many times. The rearrangement links TRBV3-1 to TRBJ1-4; 7 nucleotides match TRBD1. V trimming: 0 bases; J trimming: 8 bases; junction bases outside the gene matches: 6. Germline loops: CDR1 LGHDT, CDR2 YNNKEL (reference sequence). The CDR3 contains 15 residues. CDR3: CASSQERQGKEKLFF. CDR3 nucleotide sequence: TGTGCCAGCAGCCAAGAACGACAGGGTAAAGAAAAACTGTTTTTT.

There are a few counts of this clonotype. The chain uses TRBV6-5 and TRBJ1-1; D not resolved. The CDR3 totals 11 residues. With 2 bases removed from V and 12 bases from J, the gap between germline ends came to 10 bases. From germline, CDR1 is MNHEY and CDR2 SVGAGI. The CDR3 spells CASSYPPLTFF. CDR3 bases: TGTGCCAGCAGTTACCCTCCCCTTACTTTCTTT.

The chain employs TRBV11-1 and TRBJ2-7, with D unresolved. The CDR3 contains 13 residues. Germline CDR1 reads SGHAT; CDR2 reads FQDESV (reference sequence). The V end lost 0 bases, the J end lost 3 bases, and 6 bases lay between the germline ends. CDR3 sequence reads: CASSLAPYYEQYF. CDR3 bases: TGTGCCAGCAGCTTAGCTCCTTACTACGAGCAGTACTTC.

This clonotype appeared a few times. The V and J genes are TRBV27 and TRBJ2-1; D remains ambiguous. The germline V gene encodes CDR1 MNHEY and CDR2 SMNVEV (reference sequence). This CDR3 comprises 13 residues. Trimming took off 3 bases at V and 0 bases at J, with 3 bases between the two ends. The CDR3 protein is CASSFGSYNEQFF. The CDR3 bases are TGTGCCAGCAGTTTTGGCTCCTACAATGAGCAGTTCTTC.

This clonotype was detected a few times. The rearrangement joins TRBV6-4 to TRBJ2-1; 11 bases map to TRBD2. The CDR3 loop spans 14 amino acids. CDR1 and CDR2 from the germline V gene are MRHNA and SNTAGT. Trimming took 6 bases from V and 8 from J; bases not matched to a gene: 6. This chain's CDR3 is CASSRLAGTDEQFF. The CDR3 nucleotides read TGTGCCAGCAGCAGACTAGCGGGAACGGATGAGCAGTTCTTC.

This clonotype has a handful of counts. This chain's CDR3 is CAWSLINTGELFF. DNA for the CDR3: TGTGCCTGGAGTCTAATAAACACCGGGGAGCTGTTTTTT. This chain connects TRBV30 to TRBJ2-2; D is uncertain. The germline V gene encodes CDR1 GTSNPN and CDR2 SVGIG (reference sequence). This CDR3 contains 13 residues. V gave up 2 bases and J gave up 2 bases, with 6 bases separating them.

The J gene is TRBJ2-4, the V gene TRBV20-1; 9 positions agree with TRBD1. Germline CDR1 is DFQATT and CDR2 is SNEGSKA (reference sequence). The junction had 2 bases not matched to a gene; V was cut back by 3 bases and J by 2 bases. The CDR3 is made up of 14 amino acids. The CDR3 sequence is CSARTGGSKNIQYF. The CDR3 coding sequence is TGCAGTGCTAGGACAGGGGGGTCCAAAAACATTCAGTACTTC.

This clonotype showed up just a few times. The V and J genes are TRBV13 and TRBJ1-1; D is unclear. Per the germline V gene, CDR1 is PRHDT and CDR2 is FYEKMQ (reference sequence). CDR3 length: 14 residues. V was pared by 1 base and J by 1 base, with 7 bases between. The DNA of the CDR3 is TGTGCCAGCAGCTTAGAGAGGAAGAACACTGAAGCTTTCTTT. Its translation is CASSLERKNTEAFF.

The V gene is TRBV27, the J gene TRBJ2-3; 7 nucleotides align to TRBD2. CDR3 length: 14 residues. V gave up 6 bases and J gave up 9 bases; unmatched junction bases: 12. The germline V gene encodes CDR1 MNHEY and CDR2 SMNVEV (reference sequence). For the CDR3, the DNA is TGTGCCAGCAGGCGGAGCGGGGAGCGTGAGACGCAGTATTTT. As protein: CASRRSGERETQYF.

This clonotype was found a few times. J is TRBJ2-4 and V is TRBV19, with 8 positions matching TRBD1. Germline V gene sequence: CDR1 LNHDA, CDR2 SQIVND (reference sequence). Trimming cost V 3 bases and J 6 bases; bases outside gene matches: 4. The CDR3 runs 14 residues. CDR3 residues: CASSMSTGGNIQYF. For the CDR3, the DNA is TGTGCCAGTAGTATGAGCACAGGGGGAAACATTCAGTACTTC.